The 10 T cell receptor beta chains listed next were all sequenced from one sample in a study of T cells in Graves' hyperthyroidism and ophthalmopathy (dated by TCRdb to between 2018 and 2021). The library was generated by multiplex PCR. The sequencing machine was an Illumina HiSeq 2000. The TCR beta CDR3 regions were amplified from the RNA transcripts. The TCR CDR3 was subjected to a first round of RT-PCR using the HTBI primer set and the Qiagen OneStep RT-PCR kit. TCRdb's own reprocessing of the public reads used fastp at Q25 and MiXCR and kept productive beta chains. Rows with a matching CDR3 protein are joined into one entry that keeps the most common DNA and genes. Within this sample are 300,000 to 450,000 distinct CDR3 sequences, with roughly 14% of them counted one time only. In total, the top ten clones hold around a fifth of the sample. The specimen sequenced was blood. The receptors were sampled from a woman aged 30 to 39 with Graves' ophthalmopathy.

This clonotype was counted many times. This chain connects TRBV28 to TRBJ1-2; no reliable D call. The V gene lost 6 bases and the J gene lost 2 bases, with 10 bases spanning the gap. The CDR3 is 13 amino acids. Germline V gives CDR1 MDHEN, CDR2 SYDVKM. CDR3: CASSNDGNYGYTF. CDR3 sequence (DNA): TGTGCCAGCAGCAATGACGGGAACTATGGCTACACCTTC.

This clonotype showed up just a few times. The gene calls are TRBV7-9 and TRBJ2-5, with D possibly matching TRBD1 (6 bases). V was clipped by 5 bases and J by 4 bases, with 14 bases between them. This CDR3 has 14 amino acids. Germline V lookup: CDR1 SEHNR, CDR2 FQNEAQ (reference sequence). The CDR3 DNA follows: TGTGCCAGCAGCCGCATGGGGGCAGGAGAGACCCAGTACTTC. As protein: CASSRMGAGETQYF. Full variable domain (missing parts from reference TRBV7-9 and TRBJ2-5): DTGVSQNPRHKITKRGQNVTFRCDPISEHNRLYWYRQTLGQGPEFLTYFQNEAQLEKSRLLSDRFSAERPKGSFSTLEIQRTEQGDSAMYLCASSRMGAGETQYFGPGTRLLVL.

This clonotype was recorded at least ten times. The chain joins TRBV2 to TRBJ2-5; tentatively, D is TRBD1 (5 bases). CDR1 and CDR2 from the germline V gene are SNHLY and FYNNEI. This CDR3 comprises 14 residues. Trimming took off 4 bases at V and 2 bases at J, with 11 bases between the two ends. The CDR3 region has the DNA TGTGCCAGCAGTGGGTGGGGCTATCAAGAGACCCAGTACTTC. Protein sequence: CASSGWGYQETQYF.

V usage is TRBV29-1 and J usage is TRBJ2-5; 7 bases match TRBD1. V lost 6 bases and J lost 5; bases outside the gene matches: 9. The CDR3 consists of 13 residues. From germline, CDR1 is SQVTM and CDR2 ANQGSEA. The CDR3 nucleotides read TGCAGCGTCAGGGGCAGGGGGTTGGAGACCCAGTACTTC. It encodes CSVRGRGLETQYF.

The V call is TRBV7-2, the J call TRBJ2-2; D possibly corresponds to TRBD2 (6 bases). The CDR3 extends over 14 amino acids. V was cut by 2 bases and J by 6 bases, with 10 bases left in between. The germline V gene encodes CDR1 SGHTA and CDR2 FQGNSA. For the CDR3, the DNA is TGTGCCAGCAGCTTACGGGGGTTTCCCGGGGAGCTGTTTTTT. It codes for CASSLRGFPGELFF.

This clonotype was recorded many times. The rearrangement joins TRBV2 to TRBJ2-3; D is unresolved. V shed 3 bases and J shed 2 bases, with 15 bases lying between them. This CDR3 region has 16 residues. From germline, CDR1 is SNHLY and CDR2 FYNNEI. The CDR3 region is CASSDEVWVATDTQYF. The CDR3 DNA reads as TGTGCCAGCAGTGACGAGGTTTGGGTAGCCACAGATACGCAGTATTTT.

This clonotype was recorded at least ten times. The CDR3, as DNA: TGTGCCAGCAGCCCAGCGGGGGGGCCGCATCTAACAGATACGCAGTATTTT. Translation gives CASSPAGGPHLTDTQYF. The chain is built from TRBV12-3 or TRBV12-4 and TRBJ2-3; 10 bases agree with TRBD2. This CDR3 has 17 amino acids. The trim removed 6 bases at V and 3 bases at J, leaving 12 bases unmatched.

This clonotype was recorded many times. V gene TRBV28 combines with J gene TRBJ2-5; the D gene is possibly TRBD2 (7 bases). CDR1 and CDR2 (germline): MDHEN, SYDVKM. CDR3 length: 16 residues. V was trimmed by 3 bases and J by 2 bases, leaving 16 bases between them. The CDR3 nucleotides read TGTGCCAGCAGTTTTATTGGGGGGGGCCCTCAAGAGACCCAGTACTTC. It yields the protein CASSFIGGGPQETQYF. Combining the CDR3 with reference TRBV28 and TRBJ2-5 gives the whole variable domain DVKVTQSSRYLVKRTGEKVFLECVQDMDHENMFWYRQDPGLGLRLIYFSYDVKMKEKGDIPEGYSVSREKKERFSLILESASTNQTSMYLCASSFIGGGPQETQYFGPGTRLLVL.

This clonotype was picked up a small number of times. The chain joins TRBV6-5 to TRBJ2-7; 7 nucleotides agree with TRBD2. CDR1 and CDR2 (germline): MNHEY, SVGAGI. Losses at the gene ends were 0 bases for V and 4 bases for J; bases not matched to a gene: 6. This CDR3 is 15 amino acids long. The CDR3 spells CASSYSAGVLYEQYF. CDR3 DNA: TGTGCCAGCAGTTACTCTGCGGGAGTACTTTACGAGCAGTACTTC.

The CDR3 here is CASSQEWQGTRNTIYF. The DNA for the CDR3 is TGTGCCAGCAGCCAAGAATGGCAGGGAACCAGAAACACCATATATTTT. The chain uses TRBV3-1 and TRBJ1-3; tentative D call: TRBD1 (5 bases). The ends were cut back, 0 bases at V and 5 bases at J, with 14 bases in the middle. The CDR3 loop spans 16 amino acids. The germline CDR1 and CDR2 sequences are LGHDT and YNNKEL (reference sequence).